The 23 T cell receptor beta chains in this list originate from one sample, sequenced in a study of blood T cell repertoires in COVID-19. TCRdb keeps only in-frame clones here, not all; method: immunoSEQ multiplex PCR. The sample shows over 150,000 clones, approximately 90% of them seen only once. The sequenced sample was peripheral blood. These receptors were collected from a man aged 18 to 30 who had recovered from COVID-19.

The chain joins TRBV30 to TRBJ2-2; 8 bases are shared with TRBD2. CDR1 and CDR2 from the germline V gene are GTSNPN and SVGIG (reference sequence). The CDR3 has 15 residues. The V and J ends lost 2 bases and 7 bases, in that order; junction bases with no gene match: 9. CDR3 sequence: CAWSRPGTRNGELFF. The CDR3 coding sequence is TGTGCCTGGAGTCGACCCGGGACTAGAAACGGGGAGCTGTTTTTT.

The chain recombines TRBV30 with TRBJ1-1; possible D gene TRBD1, 5 bases. The CDR3 is made up of 15 amino acids. V was shortened by 4 bases and J by 0 bases, with 15 bases between the two germline ends. The germline V gene has CDR1 GTSNPN and CDR2 SVGIG (reference sequence). CDR3 residues: CAWTRALLVNTEAFF. CDR3 DNA sequence: TGTGCCTGGACCAGGGCCCTCCTTGTGAACACTGAAGCTTTCTTT.

The gene calls are TRBV25-1 and TRBJ2-7; 10 nucleotides match TRBD1. V shed 6 bases, J shed 2 bases, and the junction held 1 base outside the gene matches. Germline CDR1 is MGHDK and CDR2 is SYGVNS. The CDR3 spans 13 residues. CDR3 nucleotide sequence: TGTGCCAGCAGGGGACAGGGGCCCTACGAGCAGTACTTC. This codes for CASRGQGPYEQYF.

The chain recombines TRBV4-3 with TRBJ2-5; 14 bases align to TRBD2. Germline V gene sequence: CDR1 LGHNA, CDR2 YSLEER. The CDR3 runs to 18 residues. V was clipped by 1 base and J by 2 bases; unmatched bases: 6. The CDR3 region is CASSQGPGLAGGQETQYF. The CDR3 region has the DNA TGCGCCAGCAGCCAAGGACCCGGACTAGCGGGAGGTCAAGAGACCCAGTACTTC.

V gene TRBV5-1 combines with J gene TRBJ2-1; 7 nucleotides match TRBD1. With V trimmed by 3 bases and J by 8 bases, 5 bases remained unmatched. CDR3 length: 13 residues. In germline, CDR1 is SGHRS, CDR2 YFSETQ. The CDR3 nucleotides are TGCGCCAGCAGCTCTCCACAGGGGCATGAGCAGTTCTTC. As protein: CASSSPQGHEQFF. Full variable domain (rest looked up from reference TRBV5-1 and TRBJ2-1): KAGVTQTPRYLIKTRGQQVTLSCSPISGHRSVSWYQQTPGQGLQFLFEYFSETQRNKGNFPGRFSGRQFSNSRSEMNVSTLELGDSALYLCASSSPQGHEQFFGPGTRLTVL.

The chain recombines TRBV29-1 with TRBJ1-5; D not certain. The CDR3 covers 13 residues. The germline CDR1 and CDR2 sequences are SQVTM and ANQGSEA. Trimming cost V 6 bases and J 0 bases, with 9 bases left between them. Here the CDR3 reads CSVSTNSNQPQHF. CDR3 DNA sequence: TGCAGCGTCTCCACAAATAGCAATCAGCCCCAGCATTTT. Complete variable domain (other parts from reference TRBV29-1 and TRBJ1-5): SAVISQKPSRDICQRGTSLTIQCQVDSQVTMMFWYRQQPGQSLTLIATANQGSEATYESGFVIDKFPISRPNLTFSTLTVSNMSPEDSSIYLCSVSTNSNQPQHFGDGTRLSIL.

This clone was recorded only once. Compared with germline, one end of the junction differs, possibly owing to a read error. The chain couples TRBV7-7 to TRBJ1-1; 7 bases agree with TRBD1. CDR1 is SSHAT and CDR2 is FNYEAQ in the germline V gene (reference sequence). The CDR3 has 16 amino acids. The CDR3: CASSFRPRQGNTEAFF. DNA for the CDR3: TGTGCTAGCAGCTTCCGCCCCCGACAGGGGAACACTGAAGCTTTCTTT.

The J gene is TRBJ2-1, the V gene TRBV19; the D gene is possibly TRBD2 (5 bases). The CDR3 length is 15 residues. Looked up from germline, CDR1 is LNHDA and CDR2 is SQIVND (reference sequence). Deletions cut 5 bases from V and 2 bases from J, with 13 bases between. The chain's CDR3 is CASSWAGVTYNEQFF. DNA of the CDR3: TGTGCCAGTAGTTGGGCGGGCGTGACCTACAATGAGCAGTTCTTC.

The chain joins TRBV7-2 to TRBJ2-4; possible D gene TRBD1, 6 bases. Per the germline V gene, CDR1 is SGHTA and CDR2 is FQGNSA. The CDR3 contains 15 residues. V gave up 5 bases and J gave up 2 bases, with 13 bases separating them. The CDR3 sequence: CASSPIRDTKNIQYF. DNA for the CDR3: TGTGCCAGCAGCCCCATCCGGGACACCAAAAACATTCAGTACTTC.

The chain carries TRBV7-2 and TRBJ2-7, with D unresolved. Germline CDR1 reads SGHTA; CDR2 reads FQGNSA. The V end lost 1 base, the J end lost 0 bases, and 13 bases lay between the germline ends. This CDR3 region has 16 residues. CDR3 in amino acids: CASSLGGWRSSYEQYF. The CDR3 DNA sequence: TGTGCCAGCAGCTTAGGCGGATGGCGGAGCTCCTACGAGCAGTACTTC.

The chain links TRBV7-2 to TRBJ2-2, with TRBD2 identical over 10 bases. V lost 1 base to trimming and J lost 4 bases; unmatched junction nucleotides: 6. This CDR3 comprises 17 residues. Germline V gives CDR1 SGHTA, CDR2 FQGNSA. CDR3 residues: CASSLGGLAGVTGELFF. CDR3 DNA sequence: TGTGCCAGCAGCTTAGGGGGTCTAGCGGGAGTCACCGGGGAGCTGTTTTTT.

This clone appeared a few times. The chain uses TRBV28 and TRBJ2-1; TRBD2 matches 7 bases. The V segment lost 7 bases and the J segment 6 bases; nucleotides outside the gene matches: 6. Germline V gene lookup returns CDR1 MDHEN and CDR2 SYDVKM. The CDR3 contains 13 residues. Here the CDR3 DNA reads TGTGCCAGCACGGGAGGATCCGTCAATGAGCAGTTCTTC. Translating it yields CASTGGSVNEQFF.

The rearrangement links TRBV27 to TRBJ1-5; D may be TRBD1 (6 bases). CDR1 MNHEY and CDR2 SMNVEV come from the germline V gene (reference sequence). Trimming pared 5 bases from V and 7 bases from J, leaving 21 bases between. The CDR3 has 16 amino acids. Written as DNA, the CDR3 is TGTGCCAGCAGTCCAAAAACAGGGAGTGGTCGCCAGCCCCAGCATTTT. Translation gives CASSPKTGSGRQPQHF.

V gene TRBV7-2 combines with J gene TRBJ1-1; D possibly corresponds to TRBD1 (5 bases). The CDR3 runs to 14 residues. The germline V gene has CDR1 SGHTA and CDR2 FQGNSA. Trimming removed 3 bases at V and 6 bases at J, with 14 bases between. CDR3 sequence (DNA): TGTGCCAGCAGCTTTTCCAGGGCCTCGTCTGAAGCTTTCTTT. Its protein is CASSFSRASSEAFF.

The chain carries TRBV6-5 and TRBJ2-1; D remains unclear. V dropped 7 bases and J dropped 5 bases, with 12 bases sitting between them. In germline, CDR1 is MNHEY, CDR2 SVGAGI. The CDR3 runs 13 residues. The DNA for the CDR3 is TGTGCCAGCAAACGCCTCTACGACAATGAGCAGTTCTTC. This codes for CASKRLYDNEQFF.

CDR3 sequence reads: CASSVGVALREQYF. CDR3 nucleotide sequence: TGTGCCAGCAGCGTAGGGGTAGCCCTCCGCGAGCAGTACTTC. This chain links TRBV9 with TRBJ2-7, with D unresolved. Germline V gene data show CDR1 as SGDLS and CDR2 as YYNGEE. The length of the CDR3 is 14 residues. Trimming removed 0 bases from V and 6 bases from J, with 13 bases in between.

In DNA, the CDR3 is TGTGCCAGCAGTTTATTTCCAATTTACGAGCAGTACTTC. Protein sequence: CASSLFPIYEQYF. The gene calls are TRBV27 and TRBJ2-7; D gene ambiguous. The ends were cut back, 1 base at V and 4 bases at J, with 8 bases in the middle. There are 13 residues in the CDR3. The germline CDR1 and CDR2 sequences are MNHEY and SMNVEV (reference sequence).

This sequence joins TRBV14 and TRBJ2-7, with 10 bases that match TRBD2. V lost 0 bases, J lost 4 bases, and 15 bases stayed unmatched. The CDR3 has 19 amino acids. Germline values: CDR1 SGHDN, CDR2 FVKESK. The CDR3 sequence: CASSQEIGPSGRVGYEQYF. CDR3 bases: TGTGCCAGCAGCCAAGAAATAGGACCAAGCGGGAGGGTAGGTTACGAGCAGTACTTC.

The J gene is TRBJ1-5, the V gene TRBV2, with D possibly being TRBD1 (5 bases). Germline CDR1 SNHLY, CDR2 FYNNEI. V lost 6 bases and J lost 6, with 15 bases in between. The CDR3 length is 14 residues. The CDR3 DNA sequence: TGTGCCAGCAGCTCCAGGGAGGGAGGTCAGCCCCAGCATTTT. Translated, it gives CASSSREGGQPQHF.

This clone was observed a single time. V gene TRBV5-1 combines with J gene TRBJ2-1; a possible D gene is TRBD2 (5 bases). The CDR3 length is 16 residues. The germline V gene has CDR1 SGHRS and CDR2 YFSETQ. V was clipped by 6 bases and J by 2 bases, with 18 bases between them. The DNA of the CDR3 is TGCGCCAGCAAGCGATCCCCTAGCAGCACCTACAATGAGCAGTTCTTC. Translation gives CASKRSPSSTYNEQFF.

The rearrangement joins TRBV29-1 to TRBJ2-3, with D possibly being TRBD2 (6 bases). The V end lost 6 bases, the J end lost 7 bases, and 20 bases lay between the germline ends. Germline-derived CDR1 and CDR2 are SQVTM and ANQGSEA. CDR3 length: 14 amino acids. In DNA, the CDR3 is TGCAGCGTAAACTCGGGACTTATGGGGAATACGCAGTATTTT. It yields the protein CSVNSGLMGNTQYF.

This clone was picked up one time. The rearrangement uses TRBV4-3 and TRBJ1-1; D possibly corresponds to TRBD1 (5 bases). The CDR3 has 14 amino acids. The germline V and J ends were trimmed by 1 base and 0 bases, with 6 bases remaining between them. The germline gives CDR1 LGHNA, CDR2 YSLEER. CDR3 coding DNA: TGCGCCAGCAGCCAAGTAGGGGTGAACACTGAAGCTTTCTTT. Translation gives CASSQVGVNTEAFF.

This clone has just one count. The rearrangement joins TRBV9 to TRBJ2-3; 10 bases align to TRBD2. Germline CDR1 and CDR2: SGDLS and YYNGEE. The junction had 6 bases not matched to a gene; V was cut back by 2 bases and J by 6 bases. The CDR3 has 15 residues. CDR3 sequence: CASSVLAGAGDTQYF. CDR3 DNA: TGTGCCAGCAGCGTTCTAGCGGGAGCGGGTGATACGCAGTATTTT.